This entry lists 18 T cell receptor beta chains sequenced from one sample in a study of identical twins' blood T cells. Each CDR3 protein is one row after TCRdb ran MiXCR on the 5' RACE reads. The repertoire holds a few hundred thousand distinct CDR3 sequences, with over 25% as singletons. The sequencing input was PBMCs. Receptors were obtained from a woman aged 18 to 55 in good health.

In its sample, this clonotype was seen a few times. The genes are TRBV2 and TRBJ1-2; the D is unclear. Germline assignment: CDR1 SNHLY and CDR2 FYNNEI. CDR3 length equals 13 residues. Trimming took 5 bases from V and 4 from J, leaving 11 bases between them. The CDR3 protein is CASSMDGGYGYTF. CDR3 coding DNA: TGTGCCAGCAGTATGGACGGAGGCTATGGCTACACCTTC.

Many counts were recorded for this clonotype. The chain has TRBV2 and TRBJ2-7; 11 bases are shared with TRBD1. CDR1 is SNHLY, CDR2 FYNNEI, per germline. V shed 7 bases and J 3 bases; nucleotides not matched to a gene: 5. The CDR3 extends over 14 amino acids. The CDR3 DNA reads TGTGCCAGCAATGGACAGGGGGCAAACTACGAGCAGTACTTC. Translating it yields CASNGQGANYEQYF.

This clonotype was seen more than once but under ten times. This rearrangement joins TRBV28 to TRBJ1-5; no firm D call. CDR3 length: 14 amino acids. V was cut by 4 bases and J by 6 bases, with 13 bases left in between. CDR1 MDHEN and CDR2 SYDVKM come from the germline V gene. CDR3 DNA: TGTGCCAGCAGTTATTTGAGAGGAACTCAGCCCCAGCATTTT. Protein: CASSYLRGTQPQHF.

CDR3 residues: CASSLSHQDGDQPQHF. DNA for the CDR3: TGTGCCAGCAGCCTCTCTCATCAGGACGGGGATCAGCCCCAGCATTTT. The chain couples TRBV12-3 or TRBV12-4 to TRBJ1-5; D unclear. CDR3 size: 16 residues. Trimming stripped 6 bases from V and 5 bases from J, with 20 bases between.

This clonotype was seen only a few times. This sequence joins TRBV29-1 and TRBJ2-1, with unresolved D. CDR3 length equals 12 residues. Between the trimmed V and J ends, which lost 2 bases and 3 bases, there was a span of 5 bases. From germline, CDR1 is SQVTM and CDR2 ANQGSEA. The DNA of the CDR3 is TGCAGCGTTGAACTGGTCTACAATGAGCAGTTCTTC. Translation: CSVELVYNEQFF.

The chain recombines TRBV5-1 with TRBJ1-1; TRBD1 matches 10 bases. This CDR3 region has 14 residues. CDR1 is SGHRS and CDR2 is YFSETQ in the germline V gene. The V and J ends lost 4 bases and 4 bases, in that order; junction bases with no gene match: 4. The CDR3 coding sequence is TGCGCCAGCAGCATGGACAGGGGGGGCACTGAAGCTTTCTTT. It yields the protein CASSMDRGGTEAFF. Full variable domain (outside the CDR3, taken from reference TRBV5-1 and TRBJ1-1): KAGVTQTPRYLIKTRGQQVTLSCSPISGHRSVSWYQQTPGQGLQFLFEYFSETQRNKGNFPGRFSGRQFSNSRSEMNVSTLELGDSALYLCASSMDRGGTEAFFGQGTRLTVV.

The table lists this clonotype with a few counts. The chain combines TRBV19 with TRBJ1-1; D not certain. V lost 4 bases and J 1 base, leaving 7 bases between the germline ends. This CDR3 comprises 13 residues. Germline lookup yields CDR1 LNHDA and CDR2 SQIVND (reference sequence). The CDR3 DNA reads as TGTGCCAGTAGTACTTCATGGAACACTGAAGCTTTCTTT. Protein sequence: CASSTSWNTEAFF.

The table lists this clonotype with a few counts. The chain is built from TRBV20-1 and TRBJ1-2; D is ambiguous. The CDR3 runs to 12 residues. Trimming took 0 bases from V and 9 from J, leaving 11 bases between them. The V gene's germline CDR1 is DFQATT and CDR2 SNEGSKA (reference sequence). Here the CDR3 reads CSAREKGGSYTF. CDR3 DNA: TGCAGTGCTAGAGAGAAGGGTGGGAGCTACACCTTC.

V usage is TRBV20-1 and J usage is TRBJ2-7; 8 nucleotides agree with TRBD2. Germline loops: CDR1 DFQATT, CDR2 SNEGSKA (reference sequence). The CDR3 sequence is 14 residues long. The V gene end was trimmed by 5 bases and the J gene end by 1 base; junction bases not matched to a gene: 7. The CDR3 DNA follows: TGCAGTGCTCGGAGCGGGGGACGATCCTACGAGCAGTACTTC. The encoded protein is CSARSGGRSYEQYF.

In this sample, this clonotype turned up a few times. The V and J genes are TRBV7-2 and TRBJ1-3; possible D gene TRBD1, 5 bases. Trimming took off 8 bases at V and 4 bases at J, with 15 bases between the two ends. Looked up from germline, CDR1 is SGHTA and CDR2 is FQGNSA. The CDR3 runs 14 residues. The CDR3 region has the DNA TGTGCCAGCCTACAAAATAGGGGAGGAAACACCATATATTTT. Its translation: CASLQNRGGNTIYF.

This clonotype was recorded a few times. The chain couples TRBV2 to TRBJ2-5, with 11 bases matching TRBD1. The CDR3 contains 14 residues. The V segment lost 7 bases and the J segment 5 bases; nucleotides outside the gene matches: 6. Germline lookup yields CDR1 SNHLY and CDR2 FYNNEI. CDR3 in DNA: TGTGCCAGCAAGGGACAGGGGGTTTCGGAGACCCAGTACTTC. Its protein product is CASKGQGVSETQYF.

The chain links TRBV7-9 to TRBJ1-5; the D is unclear. This CDR3 comprises 12 residues. The ends were cut back, 4 bases at V and 3 bases at J, with 4 bases in the middle. CDR1 and CDR2 (germline): SEHNR, FQNEAQ (reference sequence). As DNA, the CDR3 is TGTGCCAGCAGCTCCCTCAATCAGCCCCAGCATTTT. Its protein product is CASSSLNQPQHF.

Comments on this clonotype: The CDR3 does not end in the conserved phenylalanine or tryptophan, so this is likely a read error. The J gene is TRBJ2-3, the V gene TRBV12-3 or TRBV12-4; no reliable D call. This CDR3 comprises 13 residues. V gave up 5 bases and J gave up 5 bases, with 11 bases separating them. CDR3: CASSEAEEDTQYL. The DNA of the CDR3 is TGTGCCAGCAGTGAGGCTGAGGAAGATACGCAGTATCTT.

In this sample, this clonotype turned up a few times. The chain combines TRBV20-1 with TRBJ2-7; D not certain. Trimming shortened V by 6 bases and J by 0 bases, and 9 bases separated the two germline ends. The CDR3 sequence is 12 residues long. The germline gives CDR1 DFQATT, CDR2 SNEGSKA (reference sequence). The CDR3 loop reads CSAETSSYEQYF. CDR3 nucleotides: TGCAGTGCGGAGACGAGCTCCTACGAGCAGTACTTC.

The sample holds a few counts of this clonotype. The rearrangement joins TRBV27 to TRBJ1-1, with a possible D match to TRBD1 (5 bases). CDR1 MNHEY and CDR2 SMNVEV come from the germline V gene (reference sequence). V was clipped by 3 bases and J by 5 bases, with 10 bases between them. This CDR3 has 13 amino acids. The CDR3 region is CASSFSRATEAFF. The CDR3 bases are TGTGCCAGCAGTTTCAGCAGGGCTACTGAAGCTTTCTTT.

This clonotype was seen a few times. The V call is TRBV11-2, the J call TRBJ2-3; a weak D match, TRBD2 (5 bases). Germline V gives CDR1 SGHAT, CDR2 FQNNGV. The ends were cut back, 1 base at V and 0 bases at J, with 11 bases in the middle. The CDR3 covers 16 residues. The CDR3 reads CASSLVRGPSTDTQYF. The DNA for the CDR3 is TGTGCCAGCAGCTTAGTCCGCGGGCCTAGCACAGATACGCAGTATTTT.

The chain recombines TRBV13 with TRBJ1-3, with TRBD1 matching over 10 bases. CDR1 and CDR2 from the germline V gene are PRHDT and FYEKMQ (reference sequence). The CDR3 loop spans 15 amino acids. V shed 5 bases, J shed 6 bases, and the junction held 7 bases outside the gene matches. The CDR3 region has the DNA TGTGCCAGCAGCCCGGAGACAGGGGGCGCAAACACCATATATTTT. This encodes CASSPETGGANTIYF.

This clonotype was detected a few times. The chain has TRBV3-1 and TRBJ2-7, with TRBD1 as a possible D gene (6 bases). Trimming took off 8 bases at V and 3 bases at J, with 11 bases between the two ends. This CDR3 region has 12 residues. Germline V CDR1 and CDR2: LGHDT, YNNKEL (reference sequence). As DNA, the CDR3 is TGTGCCAGCGCCCAGGGGCTCTACGAGCAGTACTTC. It encodes CASAQGLYEQYF.